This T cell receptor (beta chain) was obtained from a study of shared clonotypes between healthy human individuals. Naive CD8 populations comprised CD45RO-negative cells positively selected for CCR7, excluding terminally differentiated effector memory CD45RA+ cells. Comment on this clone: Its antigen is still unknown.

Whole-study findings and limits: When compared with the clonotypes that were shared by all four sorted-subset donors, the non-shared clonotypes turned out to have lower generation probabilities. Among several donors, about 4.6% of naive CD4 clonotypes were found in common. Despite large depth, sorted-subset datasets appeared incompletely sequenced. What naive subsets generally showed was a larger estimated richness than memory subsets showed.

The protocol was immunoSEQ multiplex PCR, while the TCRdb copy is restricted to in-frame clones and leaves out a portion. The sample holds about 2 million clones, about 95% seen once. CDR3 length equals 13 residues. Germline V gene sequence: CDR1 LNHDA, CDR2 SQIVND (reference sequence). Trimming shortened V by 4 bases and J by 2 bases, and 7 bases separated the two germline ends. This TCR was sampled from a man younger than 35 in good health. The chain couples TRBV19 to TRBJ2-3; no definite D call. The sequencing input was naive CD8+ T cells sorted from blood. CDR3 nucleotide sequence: TGTGCCAGTAGTAGACGACCCACAGATACGCAGTATTTT. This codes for CASSRRPTDTQYF.